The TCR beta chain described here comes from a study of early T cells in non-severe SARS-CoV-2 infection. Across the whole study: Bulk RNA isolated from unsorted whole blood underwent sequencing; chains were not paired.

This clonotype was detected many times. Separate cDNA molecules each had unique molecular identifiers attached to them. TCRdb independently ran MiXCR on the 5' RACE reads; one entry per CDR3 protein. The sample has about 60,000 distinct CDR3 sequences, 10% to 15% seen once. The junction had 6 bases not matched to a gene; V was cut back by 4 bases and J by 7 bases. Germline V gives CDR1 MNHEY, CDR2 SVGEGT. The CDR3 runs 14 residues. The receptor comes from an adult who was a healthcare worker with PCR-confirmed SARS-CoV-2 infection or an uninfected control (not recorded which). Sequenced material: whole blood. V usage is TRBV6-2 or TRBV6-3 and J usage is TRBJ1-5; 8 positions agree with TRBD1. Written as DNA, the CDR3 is TGTGCCAGCAGTTTCACAGGGGGTGGGCAGCCCCAGCATTTT. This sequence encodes CASSFTGGGQPQHF.